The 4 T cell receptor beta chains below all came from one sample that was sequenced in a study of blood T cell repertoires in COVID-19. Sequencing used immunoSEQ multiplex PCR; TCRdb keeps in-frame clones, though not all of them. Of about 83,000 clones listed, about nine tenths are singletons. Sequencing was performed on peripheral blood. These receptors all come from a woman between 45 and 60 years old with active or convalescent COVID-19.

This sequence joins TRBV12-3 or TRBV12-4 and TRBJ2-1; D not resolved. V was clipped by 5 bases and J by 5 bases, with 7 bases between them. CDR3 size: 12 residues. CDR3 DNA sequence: TGTGCCAGCAGTGCAGACAACAATGAGCAGTTCTTC. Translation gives CASSADNNEQFF.

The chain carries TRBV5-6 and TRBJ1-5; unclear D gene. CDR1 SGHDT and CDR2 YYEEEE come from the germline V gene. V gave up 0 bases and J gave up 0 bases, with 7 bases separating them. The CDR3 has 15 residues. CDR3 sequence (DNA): TGTGCCAGCAGCTTGGTCCAGTATAGCAATCAGCCCCAGCATTTT. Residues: CASSLVQYSNQPQHF.

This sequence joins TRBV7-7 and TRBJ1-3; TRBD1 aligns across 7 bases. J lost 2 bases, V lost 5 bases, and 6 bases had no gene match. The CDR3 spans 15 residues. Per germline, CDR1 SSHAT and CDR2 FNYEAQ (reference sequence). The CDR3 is CASSPGTEPGNTIYF. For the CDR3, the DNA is TGTGCCAGCAGCCCTGGGACAGAACCTGGAAACACCATATATTTT.

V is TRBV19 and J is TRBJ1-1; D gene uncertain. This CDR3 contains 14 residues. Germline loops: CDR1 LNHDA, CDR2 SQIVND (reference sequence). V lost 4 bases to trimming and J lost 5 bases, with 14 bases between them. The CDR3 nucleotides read TGTGCCAGTAGTACGGTTCTCGGGAGGACTGAAGCTTTCTTT. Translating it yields CASSTVLGRTEAFF.